This T cell receptor (beta chain) originates from a study of blood T cell repertoires in COVID-19 (dated by TCRdb to 2020 to 2022). Describing the broader study: Samples from collaborators originated in the United States, Italy and Spain and spanned both the acute and convalescent phases of COVID-19. The prospective study material was composed of cDNA or gDNA derived from T cells, B-cell-depleted T cells, or PBMCs. Subjects who had been exposed to COVID-19, were actively infected with it, or had recovered from it provided the deeply sampled blood TCRbeta repertoires that made up the dataset. The repertoires were released in a freely available public database intended as a resource for research on the immune response to SARS-CoV-2. Samples came from the ongoing ImmuneRACE study (first 160 participants) plus 1,254 subjects from 6 global collaborators. Sample metadata almost always included a de-identified subject ID, COVID-19 status, age in years and sex. HLA class I and class II types, where available, came from metadata supplied by the sample provider rather than from assay-based typing. What the study reported, not specific to this receptor: The amount of clinical and demographic metadata varied by source and participant and was provided uncurated.

The CDR3 runs 14 amino acids, cysteine and phenylalanine included. Of all the DNA, just the CDR3 is kept, 42 bases in frame from base 1. V is clipped by 4 bases and J by 5 bases, and the sequence between their germline boundaries is 14 bases long. The germline V gene (reference sequence) specifies LGHDT as CDR1 and YNNKEL as CDR2. TCRbeta CDR3 regions were amplified from genomic DNA by means of the immunoSEQ Assay, a bias-controlled multiplex PCR. The authors' pipeline ran thus. Nucleated cell counts per sample were estimated from amplification of reference gene primers within the assay. To quantify the absolute abundance of each unique TCRbeta CDR3 rearrangement, sequence reads were collapsed and filtered. For each sample, productive Simpson clonality was calculated by taking the square root of Simpson's diversity index across productive rearrangements. TCRdb carries this immuneACCESS record with in-frame sequences only. Its versions omit some clonotypes, under half of them owing to an unresolved V gene in the studies checked, with the rest unexplained. Clonal size and the V and J genes are those of that table, whereas D and trimming came from the DNA. The table for this sample lists some 270,000 clones; 89% of them were counted only once. 1.7% of the sample belongs to the ten largest clones.

In the case of this clone: Its specific antigen is unknown. Nothing much larger sits one base from this clone, and base qualities are not available.

Enrolling through a virtual design, the prospective study's participants ranged in age from about 18 to 89 years and lived across some 22 United States geographic areas. To assign participants to cohorts, the prospective study relied on clinical history that participants themselves reported in a screening survey and a study questionnaire. Recovered participants in ImmuneRACE Cohort 3 were defined by two consecutive negative NP/OP PCR tests, clearance by a healthcare professional, or resolution of symptoms. In the prospective study, mobile phlebotomists collected whole blood, serum and a nasopharyngeal or oropharyngeal swab from each participant. Over a roughly two-month period, participants in the prospective study had the option of providing additional blood draws and questionnaires. Before DNA extraction, blood samples from the prospective study were shipped at room temperature or frozen.

Sequencing input: PBMCs or T cells enriched from blood (not recorded which). This TCR was recovered from a woman between 40 and 55 years old who had recovered from COVID-19. This chain is built from TRBV3-1 (or the pseudogene TRBV3-2) and TRBJ1-1, and perhaps TRBD1 as D gene, on 5 matching bases. The DNA reads as follows: TGTGCCAGCAGCCCCAGGGTTCGGGAGACTGAAGCTTTCTTT. It encodes CASSPRVRETEAFF.